The clone carrying this T cell receptor (beta chain) was detected a few times. This record comes from a study of blood T cell repertoires in COVID-19. Study as a whole: Donors in the United States, Italy and Spain gave samples during acute or convalescent COVID-19. Sources were T cells, B-cell-depleted T cells, or PBMCs; the material itself was cDNA or gDNA.

As processed by the authors: Researchers report that nucleated cell counts were estimated from reference gene primer amplification. Method: immunoSEQ multiplex PCR; TCRdb's copy keeps in-frame clones and lacks some. The V and J calls and clone size were taken over from that table, and D and trimming were inferred from the DNA. The table lists approximately 82,000 clones, about 89% of them singletons, with 1% to 1.5% in the top ten. Assignment of participants to cohorts was predicated upon participant-reported clinical history. This CDR3 has 14 residues. V was trimmed by 4 bases and J by 1 base, leaving 13 bases between them. Germline V gene sequence: CDR1 SQVTM, CDR2 ANQGSEA.

The sequence was obtained from a woman aged 50 to 60 with acute COVID-19. Sequencing used PBMCs or T cells enriched from blood (not recorded which). The chain has TRBV29-1 and TRBJ1-1; the D gene is possibly TRBD1 (6 bases). The CDR3 region is CSVAQGAANTEAFF. The CDR3, as DNA: TGCAGCGTTGCACAGGGTGCGGCGAACACTGAAGCTTTCTTT.